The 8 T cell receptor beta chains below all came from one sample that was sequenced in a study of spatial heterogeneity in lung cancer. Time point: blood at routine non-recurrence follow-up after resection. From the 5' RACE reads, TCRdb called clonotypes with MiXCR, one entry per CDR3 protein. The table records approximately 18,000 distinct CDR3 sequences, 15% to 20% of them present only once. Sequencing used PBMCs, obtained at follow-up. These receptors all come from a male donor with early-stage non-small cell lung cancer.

Here the CDR3 reads CASSHGHHRGNEQFF. CDR3 in DNA: TGTGCCAGCAGCCATGGACATCATAGGGGGAATGAGCAGTTCTTC. The chain couples TRBV3-1 to TRBJ2-1; tentative D call: TRBD1 (6 bases). The germline V and J ends were trimmed by 3 bases and 7 bases, with 16 bases remaining between them. The CDR3 has 15 amino acids. Germline assignment: CDR1 LGHDT and CDR2 YNNKEL (reference sequence).

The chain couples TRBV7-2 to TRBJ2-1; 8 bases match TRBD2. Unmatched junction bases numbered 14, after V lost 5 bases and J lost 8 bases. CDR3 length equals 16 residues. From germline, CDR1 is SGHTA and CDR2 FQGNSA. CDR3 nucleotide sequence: TGTGCCAGCAGCCCCCCGGGGGCGGGGGGAGCGCATGAGCAGTTCTTC. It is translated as CASSPPGAGGAHEQFF.

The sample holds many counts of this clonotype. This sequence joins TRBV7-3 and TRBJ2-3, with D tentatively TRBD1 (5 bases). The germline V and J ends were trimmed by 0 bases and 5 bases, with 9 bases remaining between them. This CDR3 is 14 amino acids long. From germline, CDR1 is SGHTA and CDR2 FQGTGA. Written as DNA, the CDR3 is TGTGCCAGCAGCTTAACGCTGCAGGGAGATACGCAGTATTTT. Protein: CASSLTLQGDTQYF.

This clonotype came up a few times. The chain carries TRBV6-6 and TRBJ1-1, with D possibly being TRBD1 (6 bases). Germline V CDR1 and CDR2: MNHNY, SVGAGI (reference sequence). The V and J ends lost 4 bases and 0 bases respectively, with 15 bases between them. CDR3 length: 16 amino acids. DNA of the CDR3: TGTGCCAGCAGTTTAACTTCAGGGGCGGTGAACACTGAAGCTTTCTTT. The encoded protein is CASSLTSGAVNTEAFF.

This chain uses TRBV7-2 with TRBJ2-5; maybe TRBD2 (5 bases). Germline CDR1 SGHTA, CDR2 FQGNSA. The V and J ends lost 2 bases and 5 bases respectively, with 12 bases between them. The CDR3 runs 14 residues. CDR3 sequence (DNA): TGTGCCAGCAGCTTAAGGCTAGCTTGGGAGACCCAGTACTTC. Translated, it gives CASSLRLAWETQYF.

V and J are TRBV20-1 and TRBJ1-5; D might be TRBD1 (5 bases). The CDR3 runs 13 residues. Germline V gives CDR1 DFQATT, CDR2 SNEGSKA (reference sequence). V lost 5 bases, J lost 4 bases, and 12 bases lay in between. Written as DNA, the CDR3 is TGCAGTGCTCTCGCCACAGGAAATCAGCCCCAGCATTTT. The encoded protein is CSALATGNQPQHF.

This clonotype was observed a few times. The CDR3 DNA reads as TGTGCCAGCAGCGCCGGGGGGGCCGGCTACGAGCAGTACTTC. Its protein product is CASSAGGAGYEQYF. V usage is TRBV9 and J usage is TRBJ2-7; 8 nucleotides line up with TRBD2. This CDR3 is 14 amino acids long. CDR1 and CDR2 from the germline V gene are SGDLS and YYNGEE. After removal of 3 bases from V and 3 bases from J, the junction contained 5 bases not matched to a gene.

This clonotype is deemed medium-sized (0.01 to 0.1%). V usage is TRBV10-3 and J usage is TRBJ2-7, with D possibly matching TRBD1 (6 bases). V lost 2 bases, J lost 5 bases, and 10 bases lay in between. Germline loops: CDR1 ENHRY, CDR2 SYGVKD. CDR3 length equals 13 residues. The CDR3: CAISEQGGNEQYF. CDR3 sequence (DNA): TGTGCCATCAGTGAGCAAGGGGGTAACGAGCAGTACTTC.